Each of the 32 T cell receptor beta chains below was sequenced from the same sample in a study of shared clonotypes between healthy human individuals. The repertoire was sequenced with immunoSEQ multiplex PCR; TCRdb's copy has only in-frame clones and lacks some. The table includes more than 550,000 clones, 80% to 95% detected once. Sequenced input: memory CD8+ T cells from PBMCs. Subset of the sample: CD45RO+ cells pooled with CCR7-negative TemRA cells. The receptors here all came from a man between 18 and 35 years old in good health. Some clones in this sample may be carry-over from other donors' samples.

The chain recombines TRBV6-5 with TRBJ2-3; no definite D call. Per the germline V gene, CDR1 is MNHEY and CDR2 is SVGAGI. The CDR3 length is 11 residues. The ends were cut back, 0 bases at V and 7 bases at J, with 2 bases in the middle. The CDR3 here is CASSYSHTQYF. The CDR3 DNA follows: TGTGCCAGCAGTTACTCCCATACGCAGTATTTT.

J is TRBJ2-5 and V is TRBV11-2; 10 nucleotides match TRBD1. The CDR3 is 16 residues long. Germline V gives CDR1 SGHAT, CDR2 FQNNGV. J was trimmed by 6 bases and V by 0 bases; bases with no gene match: 7. The CDR3 protein is CASSLDLDRGTKTQYF. CDR3 nucleotide sequence: TGTGCCAGCAGCTTAGATTTGGACAGGGGGACGAAGACCCAGTACTTC.

The rearrangement joins TRBV13 to TRBJ2-5; TRBD1 aligns across 9 bases. V lost 1 base, J lost 0 bases, and 6 bases stayed unmatched. CDR3 size: 17 residues. The germline V gene encodes CDR1 PRHDT and CDR2 FYEKMQ (reference sequence). The CDR3 reads CASSLADRGTYQETQYF. CDR3 sequence (DNA): TGTGCCAGCAGCTTAGCTGACAGGGGGACGTACCAAGAGACCCAGTACTTC.

The J gene is TRBJ2-1, the V gene TRBV28, with no clear D. The CDR3 is 18 amino acids. Germline V CDR1 and CDR2: MDHEN, SYDVKM. V lost 4 bases to trimming and J lost 8 bases, with 27 bases between them. The CDR3 loop reads CASSSPRLSGVQGYEQFF. The CDR3, as DNA: TGTGCCAGCAGTTCCCCCCGATTGTCTGGCGTACAAGGGTATGAGCAGTTCTTC.

J is TRBJ2-7 and V is TRBV6-6; D gene uncertain. V dropped 2 bases and J dropped 3 bases, with 8 bases sitting between them. CDR3 length: 13 amino acids. Germline CDR1 reads MNHNY; CDR2 reads SVGAGI (reference sequence). The CDR3 nucleotides read TGTGCCAGCAGTTACCGACCGAGCTACGAGCAGTACTTC. Translating it yields CASSYRPSYEQYF.

This clone was counted once. CDR3 region: CASSFREAQETQYF. Written as DNA, the CDR3 is TGTGCCAGCAGTTTCCGGGAGGCCCAAGAGACCCAGTACTTC. The rearrangement joins TRBV27 to TRBJ2-5, with 7 nucleotides matching TRBD2. The CDR3 extends over 14 amino acids. Germline CDR1 MNHEY, CDR2 SMNVEV (reference sequence). The ends lost 3 bases at V and 1 base at J; junction bases unmatched: 2.

The CDR3 region is CASSLGGGAADTQYF. The CDR3 DNA is TGTGCCAGCAGCCTAGGGGGAGGGGCCGCAGATACGCAGTATTTT. The gene calls are TRBV28 and TRBJ2-3; TRBD2 is a possible D gene (7 bases). Germline V gene lookup returns CDR1 MDHEN and CDR2 SYDVKM. CDR3 length: 15 amino acids. V was cut by 6 bases and J by 4 bases, with 17 bases left in between.

CDR3 residues: CASSVSGRELFF. CDR3 nucleotides: TGTGCCAGCAGCGTTAGCGGCCGGGAGCTGTTTTTT. The chain employs TRBV5-6 and TRBJ2-2; D may be TRBD2 (6 bases). The length of the CDR3 is 12 residues. V lost 4 bases to trimming and J lost 9 bases, with 10 bases between them. Germline V CDR1 and CDR2: SGHDT, YYEEEE.

J is TRBJ1-2 and V is TRBV6-5; D call uncertain. Per germline, CDR1 MNHEY and CDR2 SVGAGI. V was shortened by 8 bases and J by 5 bases, with 9 bases between the two germline ends. The CDR3 contains 11 residues. DNA of the CDR3: TGTGCCAGCGGGTGGGGATATGGCTACACCTTC. Translated, it gives CASGWGYGYTF.

This chain links TRBV28 with TRBJ2-5; D not certain. Trimming removed 5 bases at V and 5 bases at J, with 18 bases between. This CDR3 region has 15 residues. The germline CDR1 and CDR2 sequences are MDHEN and SYDVKM. The DNA of the CDR3 is TGTGCCAGCAGTCACTCAGACGGTGCTTGGGAGACCCAGTACTTC. Translated: CASSHSDGAWETQYF.

The rearrangement links TRBV5-1 to TRBJ1-6; D gene unclear. Deletions cut 2 bases from V and 7 bases from J, with 13 bases between. CDR3 size: 15 residues. The germline gives CDR1 SGHRS, CDR2 YFSETQ. The CDR3, as DNA: TGCGCCAGCAGCTTCGGGTCAGTTGGGAATTCACCCCTCCACTTT. Translated: CASSFGSVGNSPLHF.

The V gene is TRBV28, the J gene TRBJ1-2; no clear D. Trimming took 6 bases from V and 4 from J, leaving 15 bases between them. The CDR3 is made up of 14 amino acids. CDR1 is MDHEN and CDR2 is SYDVKM in the germline V gene. CDR3 residues: CASSPQSEGYGYTF. The CDR3 region has the DNA TGTGCCAGCAGCCCTCAATCAGAAGGCTATGGCTACACCTTC.

The chain combines TRBV6-5 with TRBJ2-7; 9 bases align to TRBD1. V shed 5 bases and J 5 bases; nucleotides not matched to a gene: 7. The CDR3 spans 14 residues. From germline, CDR1 is MNHEY and CDR2 SVGAGI. The DNA for the CDR3 is TGTGCCAGCAGTCAAAGGACAGGGGATGACGAGCAGTACTTC. Encoded protein: CASSQRTGDDEQYF.

This clone was observed a handful of times. The chain carries TRBV2 and TRBJ1-5; 11 positions agree with TRBD1. The CDR3 consists of 13 residues. The V and J ends lost 8 bases and 9 bases, in that order; junction bases with no gene match: 6. Germline CDR1 SNHLY, CDR2 FYNNEI. CDR3 residues: CASGTGGLWPQHF. Written as DNA, the CDR3 is TGTGCCAGCGGGACAGGGGGTTTGTGGCCCCAGCATTTT.

V is TRBV19 and J is TRBJ1-1, with D hard to call. CDR1 and CDR2 (germline): LNHDA, SQIVND (reference sequence). Trimming removed 5 bases from V and 0 bases from J, with 10 bases in between. This CDR3 comprises 14 residues. CDR3 DNA: TGTGCCAGTAGTGAGAGGGAGGTGAACACTGAAGCTTTCTTT. This gives the protein CASSEREVNTEAFF.

The chain joins TRBV2 to TRBJ2-1, with 9 bases fitting TRBD2. The CDR3 length is 14 residues. Germline values: CDR1 SNHLY, CDR2 FYNNEI. The V segment lost 6 bases and the J segment 6 bases; nucleotides outside the gene matches: 6. This CDR3 reads CASRASGMGNEQFF. The CDR3 DNA reads as TGTGCCAGCAGGGCTAGCGGGATGGGCAATGAGCAGTTCTTC.

The chain has TRBV9 and TRBJ2-1; TRBD2 matches 8 bases. Germline CDR1 SGDLS, CDR2 YYNGEE. The junction had 7 bases not matched to a gene; V was cut back by 3 bases and J by 5 bases. The CDR3 consists of 15 residues. The chain's CDR3 is CASSDYKRGNNEQFF. The CDR3 bases are TGTGCCAGCAGCGATTATAAGCGGGGGAACAATGAGCAGTTCTTC.

This clone came up once. CDR3 nucleotides: TGTGCCTGGAGTGGACCGGTGTCCAAGGCTACCTACGAGCAGTACTTC. This encodes CAWSGPVSKATYEQYF. The chain is built from TRBV30 and TRBJ2-7; D remains ambiguous. Trimming took 1 base from V and 2 from J, leaving 18 bases between them. Germline V gene sequence: CDR1 GTSNPN, CDR2 SVGIG (reference sequence). The CDR3 loop spans 16 amino acids.

The gene calls are TRBV27 and TRBJ1-1; 7 nucleotides align to TRBD1. The CDR3 has 15 amino acids. The V gene end was trimmed by 8 bases and the J gene end by 1 base; junction bases not matched to a gene: 10. Per the germline V gene, CDR1 is MNHEY and CDR2 is SMNVEV (reference sequence). The CDR3 region is CASESTGAGNTEAFF. CDR3 DNA: TGTGCCAGCGAAAGTACAGGGGCGGGGAACACTGAAGCTTTCTTT.

The CDR3 DNA is TGTGCCAGCAGTCGGGACTACCAGAACACCGGGGAGCTGTTTTTT. Protein product: CASSRDYQNTGELFF. The chain employs TRBV28 and TRBJ2-2, with 7 bases that match TRBD2. Germline V gene sequence: CDR1 MDHEN, CDR2 SYDVKM. V trimming: 5 bases; J trimming: 1 base; junction bases outside the gene matches: 4. The CDR3 has 15 amino acids.

The CDR3 loop reads CASRNRPGLARPFQETQYF. DNA for the CDR3: TGTGCCAGCAGAAATCGCCCAGGACTAGCGAGGCCCTTCCAAGAGACCCAGTACTTC. The gene calls are TRBV28 and TRBJ2-5; TRBD2 agrees at 9 bases. Germline V CDR1 and CDR2: MDHEN, SYDVKM. Germline trimming cut 6 bases from V and 1 base from J; bases unmatched to any gene: 18. This CDR3 is built from 19 residues.

The genes are TRBV13 and TRBJ2-5, with D possibly matching TRBD2 (5 bases). This CDR3 contains 15 residues. Germline loops: CDR1 PRHDT, CDR2 FYEKMQ (reference sequence). The ends were cut back, 1 base at V and 4 bases at J, with 13 bases in the middle. CDR3 DNA sequence: TGTGCCAGCAGCTTAGCGGGAAACCTTATAGAGACCCAGTACTTC. This codes for CASSLAGNLIETQYF.

The genes are TRBV7-3 and TRBJ1-1; perhaps TRBD1 as D (6 bases). The CDR3 extends over 14 amino acids. Trimming removed 6 bases at V and 8 bases at J, with 19 bases between. Germline V gives CDR1 SGHTA, CDR2 FQGTGA. CDR3 in DNA: TGTGCCAGCAGACCAACAGGGCCGTATGACGAAGCTTTCTTT. Translating gives CASRPTGPYDEAFF.

The CDR3 region has the DNA TGTGCCAGTCAGTGGTTCTATGGCTACACCTTC. This gives the protein CASQWFYGYTF. The rearrangement links TRBV19 to TRBJ1-2, with D hard to call. V gave up 8 bases and J gave up 4 bases, with 8 bases separating them. Germline V gene sequence: CDR1 LNHDA, CDR2 SQIVND (reference sequence). This CDR3 has 11 amino acids.

The CDR3 nucleotides are TGTGCCAGCAGTCCCCTCTTCGAGTCGGTTCGCACAGATACGCAGTATTTT. Translating it yields CASSPLFESVRTDTQYF. This chain connects TRBV27 to TRBJ2-3, with D unresolved. Trimming stripped 5 bases from V and 1 base from J, with 19 bases between. The germline CDR1 and CDR2 sequences are MNHEY and SMNVEV (reference sequence). CDR3 size: 17 residues.

This clone came up once. The chain uses TRBV21-1 and TRBJ2-7; the table's D call, TRBD2, has no DNA check behind it. TRBV21-1 is a pseudogene. The CDR3 length is 16 residues. The CDR3 nucleotides are TGTGCCAGCAGCAAAAATAACGCGGGACGCTCCTACGAGCAGTACTTC. It translates to CASSKNNAGRSYEQYF.

The chain has TRBV2 and TRBJ2-5; 14 nucleotides match TRBD2. This CDR3 is 18 amino acids long. Trimming at V came to 8 bases and at J to 2 bases, leaving 13 bases not matched to a gene. CDR1 is SNHLY, CDR2 FYNNEI, per germline. Here the CDR3 reads CASSGTSGSRGIQETQYF. The CDR3 region has the DNA TGTGCCAGCTCGGGGACTAGCGGGAGTCGGGGGATACAAGAGACCCAGTACTTC.

V gene TRBV4-1 combines with J gene TRBJ2-5; TRBD2 agrees at 11 bases. Germline V gene data show CDR1 as MGHRA and CDR2 as YSYEKL. The CDR3 sequence is 17 residues long. V trimming: 0 bases; J trimming: 2 bases; junction bases outside the gene matches: 5. Here the CDR3 reads CASSQEGGLAAQETQYF. The CDR3 DNA reads TGCGCCAGCAGCCAAGAGGGGGGACTAGCGGCTCAAGAGACCCAGTACTTC.

The chain is built from TRBV28 and TRBJ2-1; no firm D call. Germline values: CDR1 MDHEN, CDR2 SYDVKM. This CDR3 is built from 16 residues. Trimming pared 6 bases from V and 9 bases from J, leaving 24 bases between. CDR3 coding DNA: TGTGCCAGCAGCTCCTCCAATGCTAAAAAGGTGGGTGAGCAGTTCTTC. This translates into CASSSSNAKKVGEQFF.

The rearrangement joins TRBV21-1 to TRBJ1-1; no check of the table's D call, TRBD1, against the DNA was made. TRBV21-1 has pseudogene status. This CDR3 region has 17 residues. The CDR3 DNA sequence: TGTGCCAGCAGCACGGGCAGGGGGATTTCGGTGAACACTGAAGCTTTCTTT. Residues: CASSTGRGISVNTEAFF.

This chain links TRBV27 with TRBJ2-7, with 9 bases lining up with TRBD2. Trimming at V came to 2 bases and at J to 5 bases, leaving 7 bases not matched to a gene. Germline CDR1 reads MNHEY; CDR2 reads SMNVEV (reference sequence). CDR3 length: 15 amino acids. The CDR3 bases are TGTGCCAGCAGTTTACGGCTAGCGGGACATAACGAGCAGTACTTC. It codes for CASSLRLAGHNEQYF.

The gene calls are TRBV29-1 and TRBJ2-5; no firm D call. This CDR3 comprises 12 residues. Germline V CDR1 and CDR2: SQVTM, ANQGSEA. The V end lost 3 bases, the J end lost 7 bases, and 12 bases lay between the germline ends. The CDR3 spells CSVDPSPGTQYF. Here the CDR3 DNA reads TGCAGCGTTGACCCCTCTCCGGGGACCCAGTACTTC.